Shown below are 21 T cell receptor beta chains from a single sample sequenced in a study of CD8+ T cells in alopecia areata. Treatment of the sample: oral pan-JAK inhibitor, 5-10 mg twice daily. RNA was isolated and reverse transcribed to cDNA, the sequencing template. Only in-frame clones appear in the TCRdb table, and some are missing; sequencing was by immunoSEQ multiplex PCR. The sample lists fewer than 110,000 clones; more than 75% were seen once. The sequencing here drew on CD8+ T cells sorted from blood, taken around week 30, from a patient treated with tofacitinib. The source of these receptors is a human donor with alopecia areata.

The chain joins TRBV19 to TRBJ1-1; perhaps TRBD1 as D (6 bases). V lost 7 bases, J lost 0 bases, and 9 bases lay in between. The CDR3 is 13 amino acids. Germline V lookup: CDR1 LNHDA, CDR2 SQIVND (reference sequence). This CDR3 is CASIGGLNTEAFF. The CDR3 nucleotides are TGTGCCAGTATAGGGGGGCTGAACACTGAAGCTTTCTTT.

The count of this clone is one. V gene TRBV28 combines with J gene TRBJ2-7; maybe TRBD1 (6 bases). Trimming took 4 bases from V and 0 from J, leaving 10 bases between them. This CDR3 has 14 amino acids. Germline values: CDR1 MDHEN, CDR2 SYDVKM. The CDR3 loop reads CASSSRQVSYEQYF. The CDR3 nucleotides are TGTGCCAGCAGTTCCCGACAGGTCTCCTACGAGCAGTACTTC.

This clone showed up just once. The CDR3 protein is CASSATQGNTEAFF. In nucleotides, the CDR3 is TGTGCCAGCAGCGCCACACAGGGGAACACTGAAGCTTTCTTT. The V call is TRBV7-9, the J call TRBJ1-1, with D possibly matching TRBD1 (6 bases). Looked up from germline, CDR1 is SEHNR and CDR2 is FQNEAQ (reference sequence). V was shortened by 5 bases and J by 1 base, with 11 bases between the two germline ends. The CDR3 consists of 14 residues. The entire variable domain, with the rest obtained from reference TRBV7-9 and TRBJ1-1, is as follows: DTGVSQNPRHKITKRGQNVTFRCDPISEHNRLYWYRQTLGQGPEFLTYFQNEAQLEKSRLLSDRFSAERPKGSFSTLEIQRTEQGDSAMYLCASSATQGNTEAFFGQGTRLTVV.

The chain employs TRBV4-1 and TRBJ1-4, with TRBD1 identical over 10 bases. The CDR3 sequence is 16 residues long. With V trimmed by 3 bases and J by 4 bases, 5 bases remained unmatched. Germline values: CDR1 MGHRA, CDR2 YSYEKL. CDR3 sequence: CASSQETGGGNEKLFF. CDR3 DNA: TGCGCCAGCAGCCAGGAGACAGGGGGCGGTAATGAAAAACTGTTTTTT.

This chain links TRBV4-1 with TRBJ2-1; D remains ambiguous. Germline values: CDR1 MGHRA, CDR2 YSYEKL. The CDR3 has 17 residues. The V end was cut by 0 bases, the J end by 1 base, with 13 bases between. The CDR3 DNA reads as TGCGCCAGCAGCCAAGATCCAGGCCAACGATCCTACAATGAGCAGTTCTTC. Its translation is CASSQDPGQRSYNEQFF.

This clone was seen more than once but under ten times. The J gene is TRBJ2-1, the V gene TRBV29-1; 7 bases line up with TRBD2. This CDR3 comprises 18 residues. V was pared by 3 bases and J by 0 bases, with 14 bases of the junction left unmatched. The V gene's germline CDR1 is SQVTM and CDR2 ANQGSEA. In DNA, the CDR3 is TGCAGCGTTGAGGAACACCTAGCGGTCAAAAACTCCTACAATGAGCAGTTCTTC. Its translation is CSVEEHLAVKNSYNEQFF.

This chain joins TRBV5-6 and TRBJ1-5, with TRBD1 matching 7 bases. Germline CDR1 is SGHDT and CDR2 is YYEEEE. V was clipped by 4 bases and J by 2 bases; unmatched bases: 9. The CDR3 consists of 16 residues. CDR3 protein: CASSQGDYSGNQPQHF. The CDR3 DNA reads TGTGCCAGCAGCCAGGGGGACTATTCCGGCAATCAGCCCCAGCATTTT.

The rearrangement joins TRBV6-1 to TRBJ2-3; D is possibly TRBD1 (6 bases). Per germline, CDR1 MNHNS and CDR2 SASEGT. CDR3 length equals 14 residues. The germline V and J ends were trimmed by 4 bases and 4 bases, with 12 bases remaining between them. The CDR3, as DNA: TGTGCCAGCAGTGCCAGGGGCCGCCCAGATACGCAGTATTTT. Translated, it gives CASSARGRPDTQYF.

The J gene is TRBJ1-4, the V gene TRBV9; the match to TRBD1 covers 7 bases. This CDR3 has 13 amino acids. Trimming removed 4 bases from V and 10 bases from J; junction bases left unmatched: 7. Germline CDR1 and CDR2: SGDLS and YYNGEE. CDR3 loop: CASSLGTVGKLFF. In DNA form, the CDR3 reads TGTGCCAGCAGCCTTGGGACAGTCGGAAAACTGTTTTTT.

The chain uses TRBV7-9 and TRBJ2-3; tentative D call: TRBD1 (8 bases). The CDR3 has 17 residues. Trimming left V 5 bases short and J 0 bases short, with 18 bases between. Germline CDR1 and CDR2: SEHNR and FQNEAQ (reference sequence). CDR3 DNA sequence: TGTGCCAGCAGCCCACCCACAGGGGGGGATAGCACAGATACGCAGTATTTT. The encoded protein is CASSPPTGGDSTDTQYF. Full variable domain (outside the CDR3, taken from reference TRBV7-9 and TRBJ2-3): DTGVSQNPRHKITKRGQNVTFRCDPISEHNRLYWYRQTLGQGPEFLTYFQNEAQLEKSRLLSDRFSAERPKGSFSTLEIQRTEQGDSAMYLCASSPPTGGDSTDTQYFGPGTRLTVL.

J is TRBJ2-1 and V is TRBV6-6; 8 nucleotides line up with TRBD1. Germline-derived CDR1 and CDR2 are MNHNY and SVGAGI (reference sequence). The CDR3 is made up of 15 amino acids. V lost 4 bases, J lost 5 bases, and 7 bases stayed unmatched. DNA for the CDR3: TGTGCCAGCAGTTTCCTCGACAGGGGACACAATGAGCAGTTCTTC. This gives the protein CASSFLDRGHNEQFF.

The gene calls are TRBV29-1 and TRBJ2-7; unclear D gene. This CDR3 spans 13 amino acids. V lost 5 bases and J lost 0, with 11 bases in between. Germline loops: CDR1 SQVTM, CDR2 ANQGSEA. The DNA of the CDR3 is TGCAGCGTTAATTTTGCGCACTCCTACGAGCAGTACTTC. Its protein is CSVNFAHSYEQYF.

The chain combines TRBV7-9 with TRBJ2-1; D tentatively fits TRBD1 or TRBD2 (6 bases each). The CDR3 contains 17 residues. V was cut by 5 bases and J by 1 base, with 18 bases left in between. Germline CDR1 SEHNR, CDR2 FQNEAQ (reference sequence). CDR3 bases: TGTGCCAGCAGCGACCCTCCGAAAGGGGGGTCCTACAATGAGCAGTTCTTC. This codes for CASSDPPKGGSYNEQFF.

This clone has only one observation. The chain uses TRBV7-9 and TRBJ2-7; D may be TRBD1 (5 bases). Germline V gene sequence: CDR1 SEHNR, CDR2 FQNEAQ (reference sequence). The V end lost 3 bases, the J end lost 0 bases, and 12 bases lay between the germline ends. The CDR3 contains 15 residues. CDR3 protein: CASSLGQESSYEQYF. As DNA, the CDR3 is TGTGCCAGCAGCTTGGGGCAGGAAAGCTCCTACGAGCAGTACTTC.

V is TRBV11-2 and J is TRBJ2-1; maybe TRBD2 (5 bases). The CDR3 runs 12 residues. V was shortened by 5 bases and J by 7 bases, with 9 bases between the two germline ends. CDR1 and CDR2 (germline): SGHAT, FQNNGV. The CDR3, as DNA: TGTGCCAGCAGCCCGACGGGGAATGAGCAGTTCTTC. It specifies CASSPTGNEQFF.

The chain recombines TRBV11-3 with TRBJ2-2; 7 nucleotides agree with TRBD1. The V and J ends lost 5 bases and 6 bases, in that order; junction bases with no gene match: 6. Germline V gene data show CDR1 as SGHNT and CDR2 as YENEEA. The CDR3 extends over 14 amino acids. The DNA for the CDR3 is TGTGCCAGCAGCGAAGCGAGGGGGCCCGGGGAGCTGTTTTTT. Residues: CASSEARGPGELFF. Supplemented by reference TRBV11-3 and TRBJ2-2, the full variable domain reads EAGVVQSPRYKIIEKKQPVAFWCNPISGHNTLYWYLQNLGQGPELLIRYENEEAVDDSQLPKDRFSAERLKGVDSTLKIQPAELGDSAVYLCASSEARGPGELFFGEGSRLTVL.

CDR3 sequence: CASSPTGLAETQYF. The CDR3 coding sequence is TGCGCCAGCAGTCCTACAGGGTTAGCGGAGACCCAGTACTTC. V gene TRBV10-2 combines with J gene TRBJ2-5; TRBD1 is a possible D gene (6 bases). Looked up from germline, CDR1 is WSHSY and CDR2 is SAAADI. CDR3 size: 14 residues. V was clipped by 5 bases and J by 5 bases, with 15 bases between them.

This chain links TRBV7-9 with TRBJ2-7; perhaps TRBD1 as D (5 bases). CDR1 and CDR2 (germline): SEHNR, FQNEAQ (reference sequence). The CDR3 contains 13 residues. The V gene lost 5 bases and the J gene lost 2 bases, with 10 bases spanning the gap. For the CDR3, the DNA is TGTGCCAGCAGCCGCAGGGATGCCTACGAGCAGTACTTC. Its protein is CASSRRDAYEQYF.

A single count supports this clone. The rearrangement uses TRBV10-1 and TRBJ2-3; 10 nucleotides line up with TRBD2. V lost 6 bases to trimming and J lost 2 bases; unmatched junction nucleotides: 5. Germline CDR1 is WNHNN and CDR2 is SYGVQD (reference sequence). The CDR3 extends over 15 amino acids. Written as DNA, the CDR3 is TGCGCCAGCAGCCGCGGGACTAGCGACACAGATACGCAGTATTTT. It specifies CASSRGTSDTDTQYF.

The chain uses TRBV27 and TRBJ2-7; D not resolved. The V and J ends lost 5 bases and 3 bases respectively, with 14 bases between them. The CDR3 consists of 14 residues. Germline CDR1 reads MNHEY; CDR2 reads SMNVEV (reference sequence). The CDR3 loop reads CASSLTGSGYEQYF. The CDR3 coding sequence is TGTGCCAGCAGTCTAACCGGGTCAGGCTACGAGCAGTACTTC.

The rearrangement uses TRBV23-1 and TRBJ2-4; D is unresolved. TRBV23-1 is sorted into the ORF group, with uncertain function. The CDR3 loop spans 14 amino acids. Between the trimmed V and J ends, which lost 2 bases and 5 bases, there was a span of 10 bases. The CDR3 nucleotides read TGCGCCAGCAGTCAAGGACGGTCGGAAAACATTCAGTACTTC. It yields the protein CASSQGRSENIQYF.